The 13 T cell receptor beta chains in this list originate from one sample, sequenced in a study of vaccination and CD4 T cells after COVID-19. Treatment specified: approximately nine-day PBMC culture with coronavirus spike peptide pools or control peptides (ViraFEST assay). The Oncomine TCR Beta short-read assay sequenced DNA from cultured CD4+ T cells. TCRdb reanalysed the PCR reads using MiXCR and keeps one entry per CDR3 protein. The table lists 15,000 to 20,000 distinct CDR3 sequences, less than 50% of them singletons. These receptors' targets are unknown. The source was CD4+ T cells from blood, cultured in vitro, collected before SARS-CoV-2 vaccination. These receptors were collected from a human donor who had recovered from COVID-19.

V usage is TRBV7-3 and J usage is TRBJ1-6; a weak D match, TRBD1 (5 bases). Germline assignment: CDR1 SGHTA and CDR2 FQGTGA. The CDR3 loop spans 14 amino acids. The V end lost 5 bases, the J end lost 10 bases, and 15 bases lay between the germline ends. The CDR3 DNA follows: TGTGCCAGCAGCGCCGGGACTACGGGGTCACCCCTCCACTTT. Protein: CASSAGTTGSPLHF.

This clonotype turned up a few times. V gene TRBV19 combines with J gene TRBJ1-6; D is unclear. Germline V CDR1 and CDR2: LNHDA, SQIVND (reference sequence). The V gene lost 1 base and the J gene lost 5 bases, with 6 bases spanning the gap. The CDR3 spans 14 residues. CDR3 DNA sequence: TGTGCCAGTAGTATAGCACCCGATAATTCACCCCTCCACTTT. Translation gives CASSIAPDNSPLHF.

This clonotype was recorded a few times. The rearrangement links TRBV27 to TRBJ1-1; TRBD1 agrees at 8 bases. Trimming took 6 bases from V and 6 from J; bases not matched to a gene: 9. Per germline, CDR1 MNHEY and CDR2 SMNVEV (reference sequence). The CDR3 is made up of 14 amino acids. The chain's CDR3 is CASSPRTGKAEAFF. DNA for the CDR3: TGTGCCAGCAGCCCGCGGACAGGGAAGGCTGAAGCTTTCTTT.

This clonotype was seen only a few times. The chain uses TRBV7-9 and TRBJ2-5, with D possibly being TRBD2 (5 bases). CDR3 length: 13 amino acids. Germline V gene sequence: CDR1 SEHNR, CDR2 FQNEAQ (reference sequence). The ends were cut back, 5 bases at V and 3 bases at J, with 10 bases in the middle. The CDR3 DNA is TGTGCCAGCAGCCAGTCGGGAAAAGAGACCCAGTACTTC. This gives the protein CASSQSGKETQYF.

In its sample, this clonotype was seen once. The CDR3 region has the DNA TGTGCCAGCAGTTACCCTTTGGAGGGCCCTCGCCGGAAAGATACGCAGTATTTT. Translated, it gives CASSYPLEGPRRKDTQYF. The rearrangement links TRBV6-2 or TRBV6-3 to TRBJ2-3; TRBD2 is a possible D gene (6 bases). Looked up from germline, CDR1 is MNHEY and CDR2 is SVGEGT. This CDR3 spans 18 amino acids. The V gene lost 2 bases and the J gene lost 5 bases, with 23 bases spanning the gap.

There are a few counts of this clonotype. This chain connects TRBV10-3 to TRBJ2-5; a weak D match, TRBD1 (5 bases). There are 12 residues in the CDR3. The ends were cut back, 3 bases at V and 10 bases at J, with 12 bases in the middle. Germline loops: CDR1 ENHRY, CDR2 SYGVKD. The CDR3 DNA is TGTGCCATCAGTGACCAGCGACAGATCCAGTACTTC. It yields the protein CAISDQRQIQYF.

This clonotype came up a few times. This chain uses TRBV7-8 with TRBJ1-1; no firm D call. V lost 1 base, J lost 3 bases, and 9 bases lay in between. In germline, CDR1 is SGHVS, CDR2 FQNEAQ. The CDR3 is 14 amino acids. CDR3 coding DNA: TGTGCCAGCAGCTTAGTCGGGCAGTACACTGAAGCTTTCTTT. Translated: CASSLVGQYTEAFF.

This clonotype is categorized as medium-sized. The chain joins TRBV27 to TRBJ2-1, with D perhaps being TRBD1 or TRBD2 (6 bases each). V was clipped by 3 bases and J by 0 bases, with 12 bases between them. The CDR3 has 16 amino acids. Germline V gene lookup returns CDR1 MNHEY and CDR2 SMNVEV (reference sequence). The CDR3 region has the DNA TGTGCCAGCAGTTTGTACGGGGGCGTCTCCTACAATGAGCAGTTCTTC. As protein: CASSLYGGVSYNEQFF.

This clonotype was seen only a few times. The genes are TRBV6-1 and TRBJ2-3; 9 bases line up with TRBD2. The CDR3 length is 18 residues. The trim removed 6 bases at V and 2 bases at J, leaving 15 bases unmatched. Germline CDR1 MNHNS, CDR2 SASEGT. Here the CDR3 reads CASRGLSGLAGLTDTQYF. CDR3 DNA sequence: TGTGCCAGCAGGGGATTGAGTGGGCTAGCGGGACTCACAGATACGCAGTATTTT.

In its sample, this clonotype was seen a few times. The V call is TRBV2, the J call TRBJ2-5; D not resolved. V gave up 3 bases and J gave up 2 bases, with 4 bases separating them. CDR3 length equals 12 residues. Germline V gene lookup returns CDR1 SNHLY and CDR2 FYNNEI. CDR3 residues: CASSDQQETQYF. Written as DNA, the CDR3 is TGTGCCAGCAGTGACCAACAAGAGACCCAGTACTTC.

V is TRBV18 and J is TRBJ1-2; weak D call: TRBD1 (5 bases). Germline CDR1 and CDR2: KGHSH and LQKENI. Trimming took 2 bases from V and 2 from J, leaving 12 bases between them. CDR3 length: 15 amino acids. CDR3 in amino acids: CASSPFDQGNYGYTF. As DNA, the CDR3 is TGTGCCAGCTCACCATTCGACCAGGGAAACTATGGCTACACCTTC.

This clonotype was observed once. The J gene is TRBJ1-5, the V gene TRBV6-1; 10 bases align to TRBD1. The DNA matches TRBJ2-3 better at its end, which makes the J call doubtful. Germline CDR1 and CDR2: MNHNS and SASEGT. This CDR3 has 19 residues. The CDR3 sequence: CASRGASDRGGLPNQPQYF. The CDR3 region has the DNA TGTGCCAGCAGGGGCGCTTCGGACAGGGGGGGGCTACCTAATCAGCCCCAGTATTTT.

The chain carries TRBV7-2 and TRBJ1-2; D is unclear. The CDR3 is 14 amino acids. In germline, CDR1 is SGHTA, CDR2 FQGNSA. The V end lost 5 bases, the J end lost 4 bases, and 14 bases lay between the germline ends. The CDR3 DNA sequence: TGTGCCAGCAGCCCCAGTAGTAGCCTCTATGGCTACACCTTC. Protein: CASSPSSSLYGYTF.